This is a list of T cell receptor beta chains from one sample in a study of blood T cell repertoires in COVID-19. TCRdb keeps only in-frame clones here, not all; method: immunoSEQ multiplex PCR. Among 150,000 to 200,000 clones listed, less than 95% were seen once. Sequencing was done on a sample of peripheral blood. The receptors come from a man aged 25-40 years with COVID-19, enrolled during active disease. The CDR3 runs from the conserved cysteine through the conserved F or W. D genes are given only for firm matches. Part of the rows lack a size; the others show once, few, many or a class for expanded clones.

- | TRBJ1-2 | TRBV14 | - | TGTGCCAGCAGCCAATCCGGGACACTGGGAGGCTACACCTTC | CASSQSGTLGGYTF
TRBD1 | TRBJ2-5 | TRBV10-3 | - | TGTGCCATCCGACGGGACAGCCAAGAGACCCAGTACTTC | CAIRRDSQETQYF
TRBD1 | TRBJ2-3 | TRBV6-5 | - | TGTGCCAGCAGTTTACCCCAGGGGGCGGTGGATACGCAGTATTTT | CASSLPQGAVDTQYF
TRBD1 | TRBJ2-3 | TRBV29-1 | - | TGCAGCGTTGAAGATATCCAGGGGGAGTATTGGGATACGCAGTATTTT | CSVEDIQGEYWDTQYF
- | TRBJ1-1 | TRBV25-1 | - | TGTGCCAGCAGTGAAGTAGCGAGGGGGGAAGCTTTCTTT | CASSEVARGEAFF
- | TRBJ2-3 | TRBV5-4 | - | TGTGCCAGCAGCTTGAGGGGCTCTAGCACAGATACGCAGTATTTT | CASSLRGSSTDTQYF
TRBD1 | TRBJ2-2 | TRBV11-3 | few | TGTGCCAGCAGCCCTGGCACAGGGGGCACCGGGGAGCTGTTTTTT | CASSPGTGGTGELFF
- | TRBJ1-1 | TRBV18 | - | TGTGCCAGCTCAGGCCCGGGGGGGAACACTGAAGCTTTCTTT | CASSGPGGNTEAFF
TRBD1 | TRBJ2-1 | TRBV5-6 | - | TGTGCCAGCAGCTCACCGGGACAGGGAGGCAATGAGCAGTTCTTC | CASSSPGQGGNEQFF
- | TRBJ1-5 | TRBV6-6 | few | TGTGCCAGCAGTTACTCAGGAGATAGCAATCAGCCCCAGCATTTT | CASSYSGDSNQPQHF
TRBD1 | TRBJ1-4 | TRBV25-1 | - | TGTGCCAGCAGTGAATATCGCGGGACAGGCGAAAAACTGTTTTTT | CASSEYRGTGEKLFF
- | TRBJ1-1 | TRBV30 | - | TGTGCCTGCCAATACGACAGGATTGAAGCTTTCTTT | CACQYDRIEAFF
TRBD1 | TRBJ2-7 | TRBV18 | - | TGTGCCAGCTCATTAAGAGTCATCCCGGGACAGGGTACCGACGAGCAGTACTTC | CASSLRVIPGQGTDEQYF
- | TRBJ2-3 | TRBV30 | - | TGTGCCTGGACGGTCGGTACAGATACGCAGTATTTT | CAWTVGTDTQYF
TRBD2 | TRBJ2-1 | TRBV5-6 | - | TGTGCCAGCAGCTTGGCCGGCGGGGGAACCTACAATGAGCAGTTCTTC | CASSLAGGGTYNEQFF
- | TRBJ1-2 | TRBV2 | once | TGTGCCAGCAGTGCGTCAGGCGGGTATGGCTACACCTTC | CASSASGGYGYTF
- | TRBJ1-2 | TRBV6-5 | - | TGTGCCAGCAGTTCAGGGAATGGCTACACCTTC | CASSSGNGYTF
- | TRBJ2-2 | TRBV27 | once | TGTGCCAGCTCCCCCTCTTGGGGGGGGCTGGTGACCGGGGAGCTGTTTTTT | CASSPSWGGLVTGELFF
- | TRBJ1-5 | TRBV3-1/TRBV3-2 | - | TGTGCCAGCAGCCAAGATCTCGTTAGCAATCAGCCCCAGCATTTT | CASSQDLVSNQPQHF
- | TRBJ2-5 | TRBV6-5 | few | TGTGCCAGCAGTCGTACAGGGTCGGAGACCCAGTACTTC | CASSRTGSETQYF
TRBD2 | TRBJ2-2 | TRBV7-3 | - | TGTGCCAGCAGGATCGGGGGGTCACCGAACACCGGGGAGCTGTTTTTT | CASRIGGSPNTGELFF
TRBD1 | TRBJ1-3 | TRBV5-1 | - | TGCGCCAGCAGCTACTACCGACAGGGACCAAACTCTGGAAACACCATATATTTT | CASSYYRQGPNSGNTIYF
- | TRBJ2-3 | TRBV6-4 | - | TGTGCCAGCTCATGGGACTCTGGCGGTACGCAGTATTTT | CASSWDSGGTQYF
TRBD2 | TRBJ2-2 | TRBV3-1/TRBV3-2 | - | TGTGCCAGCAGCCAATCCGGGACTAGCGTCAACACCGGGGAGCTGTTTTTT | CASSQSGTSVNTGELFF
TRBD1 | TRBJ1-2 | TRBV18 | few | TGTGCCAGCTCCACAGGGGGAGACTATGGCTACACCTTC | CASSTGGDYGYTF
TRBD2 | TRBJ2-1 | TRBV6-5 | - | TGTGCCAGCAGTTACGCACTAGCGGGGTCGAATGAGCAGTTCTTC | CASSYALAGSNEQFF
- | TRBJ2-4 | TRBV30 | - | TGTGCCTGGAGCCCGGGACACCAAAACATTCAGTACTTC | CAWSPGHQNIQYF
- | TRBJ1-5 | TRBV6-5 | - | TGTGCCCAGGCCCCTGCCCCTAATCAGCCCCAGCATTTT | CAQAPAPNQPQHF
TRBD1 | TRBJ1-5 | TRBV15 | - | TGTGCCACAAACAGGGGGGTCAATCAGCCCCAGCATTTT | CATNRGVNQPQHF
- | TRBJ2-7 | TRBV19 | - | TGTGCCAGTAGTGCCGGGTCCCACCTTGTCGAGCAGTACTTC | CASSAGSHLVEQYF
TRBD1 | TRBJ1-2 | TRBV19 | - | TGTGCCAGTGGCTTGGGGCAGGGGGGCTATGGCTACACCTTC | CASGLGQGGYGYTF
- | TRBJ1-2 | TRBV18 | once | TGTGCCAGCTCACTTATCCCCCAGAATAACTATGGCTACACCTTC | CASSLIPQNNYGYTF
TRBD1 | TRBJ1-6 | TRBV3-1/TRBV3-2 | - | TGTGCCAGCTCGAGACAGGGTAATTCACCCCTCCACTTT | CASSRQGNSPLHF
- | TRBJ1-6 | TRBV6-5 | - | TGTGCCAGCAGTTACGTGGGGAGCTCCTATAATTCACCCCTCCACTTT | CASSYVGSSYNSPLHF
- | TRBJ1-6 | TRBV18 | - | TGTGCCAGCTCCACGGAGGGGGGGCGTAATTCACCCCTCCACTTT | CASSTEGGRNSPLHF
TRBD1 | TRBJ2-7 | TRBV6-5 | - | TGTGCCAGCAGAACCGGGACAGGAACCTACGAGCAGTACTTC | CASRTGTGTYEQYF
- | TRBJ1-2 | TRBV3-1/TRBV3-2 | - | TGTGCCAGCAGCTCCAGGGGAATAGGTGGCTACACCTTC | CASSSRGIGGYTF
TRBD1 | TRBJ1-6 | TRBV27 | - | TGTGCCAGCAGACGACAGGGGCTTTCACCCCTCCACTTT | CASRRQGLSPLHF
- | TRBJ2-6 | TRBV3-1/TRBV3-2 | - | TGTGCCAGCAGCCAAGTTATACGAGGATTTGGTGGGGCCAACGTCCTGACTTTC | CASSQVIRGFGGANVLTF
TRBD1 | TRBJ2-7 | TRBV2 | - | TGTGCCAGCAGTGGCGACAGGGTCTACGAGCAGTACTTC | CASSGDRVYEQYF
- | TRBJ1-2 | TRBV3-1/TRBV3-2 | - | TGTGCCAGCAGCCCTCCGACAGGTAGCTATGGCTACACCTTC | CASSPPTGSYGYTF
- | TRBJ2-3 | TRBV6-5 | - | TGTGCCACGGTAGGGAGGTTCCCAGATACGCAGTATTTT | CATVGRFPDTQYF
TRBD1 | TRBJ2-2 | TRBV18 | - | TGTGCCAGCTCACCCGCCGGGACAGGGAACACCGGGGAGCTGTTTTTT | CASSPAGTGNTGELFF
- | TRBJ1-1 | TRBV15 | few | TGTGCCACCAGCAGAGATCATCTGGGAGGCACTGAAGCTTTCTTT | CATSRDHLGGTEAFF
- | TRBJ1-6 | TRBV5-4 | few | TGTGCCAGCAGCTTGGTCGGACAGATTAATTCACCCCTCCACTTT | CASSLVGQINSPLHF
TRBD1 | TRBJ1-3 | TRBV20-1 | once | TGCAGTGCTAGTCAGGGGGACAACTCTGGAAACACCATATATTTT | CSASQGDNSGNTIYF
TRBD1 | TRBJ1-3 | TRBV5-6 | - | TGTGCCAGCAGCTACGGACAGGGCTCTGGAAACACCATATATTTT | CASSYGQGSGNTIYF
- | TRBJ2-7 | TRBV5-4 | - | TGTGCCAGCAGCTTGGGGGGACTTTCGGTTTACGAGCAGTACTTC | CASSLGGLSVYEQYF
TRBD2 | TRBJ2-7 | TRBV6-5 | - | TGTGCCAGCGGGACTAGCGGGGCTTACTCCTACGAGCAGTACTTC | CASGTSGAYSYEQYF
TRBD1 | TRBJ1-3 | TRBV5-4 | - | TGTGCCAGCAGCCTACAGGGGGCAAATGGAAACACCATATATTTT | CASSLQGANGNTIYF
- | TRBJ2-1 | TRBV6-6 | - | TGTGCCAGCAGTTTCATCGACAGGCCGGATGAGCAGTTCTTC | CASSFIDRPDEQFF
TRBD1 | TRBJ1-4 | TRBV4-1 | - | TGCGCCAGCAGCCAAGACCGACAGGGTCGTGAAAAACTGTTTTTT | CASSQDRQGREKLFF
- | TRBJ1-3 | TRBV11-2 | - | TGTGCCAGCAGCTCCCGACAGGCTTACTCTGGAAACACCATATATTTT | CASSSRQAYSGNTIYF
TRBD1 | TRBJ2-7 | TRBV19 | - | TGTGCCAGTAGTTTTGCCGCAGGGGGCTCTTCCGCCTACGAGCAGTACTTC | CASSFAAGGSSAYEQYF
TRBD1 | TRBJ2-7 | TRBV27 | once | TGTGCCAGCAGTTTATCCCGACAGGGGGCATACGAGCAGTACTTC | CASSLSRQGAYEQYF